The 6 T cell receptor beta chains below all came from one sample that was sequenced in a study of vaccination effects on CD4 cells after COVID-19 (dated by TCRdb to the early 2020s). To identify antigen-specific CD4+ T cell clonotypes by their expansion, the ViraFEST assay first stimulated PBMC with viral peptide pools and then applied TCR sequencing. After more than 9 days of culture, CD4+ T cells were isolated with the EasySep CD4+ T cell isolation kit. Two doses of either the BNT162b2 or the mRNA-1273 mRNA SARS-CoV-2 vaccine were administered to participants. These receptors' targets are unknown. Library preparation employed the immunoSEQ multiplex PCR assay. Imported from immuneACCESS, the table was reduced by TCRdb to in-frame sequences with V and J called. These copies leave out some clones; in studies compared against another copy, an unresolved V gene accounts for under half, and the cause of the remainder is not known. The sample includes 20,000 to 30,000 clones, with under 80% observed a single time. The ten largest clonotypes hold about 24% of the sample.

The starting material was CD4+ T cells from PBMCs cultured with HCoV-NL63 spike peptides, obtained after COVID-19 vaccination. The cell subset or site label here, explained by the study, means: HCoV-NL63 spike overlapping peptide pool stimulation. These receptors all stem from a human donor who received a COVID-19 vaccine.

CDR3 in DNA: TGTGCATCTACGACTAGCGGGGGCCAAGAGACCCAGTACTTC. It is translated as CASTTSGGQETQYF. The V call is TRBV30, the J call TRBJ2-5, with 12 positions matching TRBD2. This CDR3 comprises 14 residues. CDR1 is GTSNPN and CDR2 is SVGIG in the germline V gene (reference sequence).

The rearrangement links TRBV5-4 to TRBJ1-2; 9 bases are a match to TRBD1. Germline V gene data show CDR1 as SGHNT and CDR2 as YYREEE (reference sequence). Trimming at V came to 1 base and at J to 5 bases, leaving 6 bases not matched to a gene. The CDR3 contains 15 residues. CDR3 protein: CASSLLTDRGYGYTF. CDR3 DNA: TGTGCCAGCAGCTTGTTAACAGACAGGGGGTATGGCTACACCTTC.

The chain couples TRBV4-1 to TRBJ1-1, with D hard to call. Germline V gene sequence: CDR1 MGHRA, CDR2 YSYEKL. V dropped 5 bases and J dropped 8 bases, with 15 bases sitting between them. The CDR3 extends over 13 amino acids. The DNA for the CDR3 is TGCGCCAGCAGCTTGACTCAGGCTGAAGAAGCTTTCTTT. It yields the protein CASSLTQAEEAFF.

Only one count was recorded for this clone. This chain uses TRBV30 with TRBJ2-5; a possible D gene is TRBD2 (5 bases). Per germline, CDR1 GTSNPN and CDR2 SVGIG (reference sequence). V was trimmed by 0 bases and J by 5 bases, leaving 19 bases between them. The CDR3 covers 16 residues. The CDR3 nucleotides are TGTGCCTGGAGTGTATACGGGGTCTACTTGGCGGAGACCCAGTACTTC. Translation: CAWSVYGVYLAETQYF.

The V and J genes are TRBV6-6 and TRBJ2-5; 8 nucleotides line up with TRBD1. With 6 bases clipped from V and 5 bases from J, the junction kept 5 bases outside the gene matches. The CDR3 sequence is 13 residues long. The germline gives CDR1 MNHNY, CDR2 SVGAGI (reference sequence). CDR3 in amino acids: CASRRQGWETQYF. CDR3 DNA: TGTGCCAGCAGGCGACAGGGGTGGGAGACCCAGTACTTC.

This clone was recorded only once. The chain couples TRBV18 to TRBJ1-2; weak D call: TRBD1 (5 bases). V gave up 3 bases and J gave up 5 bases, with 16 bases separating them. The CDR3 totals 15 residues. Germline CDR1 reads KGHSH; CDR2 reads LQKENI. The chain's CDR3 is CASSPTELSGYGYTF. The CDR3 DNA sequence: TGTGCCAGCTCACCGACCGAGCTCTCAGGGTATGGCTACACCTTC.